This T cell receptor beta chain was documented in a study of control samples from healthy donors and cancer patients (dated by TCRdb to 2019 to 2021). The library was produced with the immunoSEQ multiplex PCR assay. TCRdb re-hosts the immuneACCESS table, in-frame sequences only. Its copies lack some clones; in the studies checked, an unresolved V gene accounts for under half of them, and the cause for the rest is not known. The sample has about 130,000 clones on record, around nine tenths of them singletons. More than 2.5% of the sample is in the top ten clones. Concerning this clone: Its specific antigen is unknown. The sample holds no much larger clone one base away, and base qualities are not on file.

CDR1 and CDR2, looked up from the germline V gene (reference sequence), are SEHNR and FQNEAQ. V and J are truncated by 5 bases and 1 base respectively, leaving an intervening sequence of 8 bases. Counted from cysteine to phenylalanine, this CDR3 has 13 amino acids. The DNA shown is the 39-base CDR3, in frame from base 1. The clonotype was recovered from a man aged 45-65 years in good health. The specimen was blood. The rearranged segments are TRBV7-9 and TRBJ1-1, with the D gene not clear enough to name. The sequence in DNA is TGTGCCAGCAGCCTACTTGGGAACACTGAAGCTTTCTTT. The encoded protein is CASSLLGNTEAFF.